Below are 6 T cell receptor beta chains sequenced from a single sample in a study of T-cell reconstitution after alpha-beta-depleted transplantation in children. Unique molecular identifiers were incorporated into the prepared TCRbeta library. TCRdb called the PCR reads again in MiXCR, with one record for every CDR3 protein. The sample carries just over 70,000 distinct CDR3 sequences, roughly 6.6% recorded once. Sample: PBMCs from the stem cell graft donor, taken from the stem cell graft. These receptors were taken from a human donor who donated a stem cell graft to a child with acute lymphoblastic leukemia.

This clonotype has at least ten counts. This rearrangement joins TRBV7-2 to TRBJ1-5, with 9 nucleotides matching TRBD1. CDR3 length: 15 residues. The ends lost 5 bases at V and 3 bases at J; junction bases unmatched: 5. Germline V CDR1 and CDR2: SGHTA, FQGNSA. The CDR3 spells CASSPGTGINQPQHF. CDR3 nucleotides: TGTGCCAGCAGCCCAGGGACAGGGATCAATCAGCCCCAGCATTTT.

This clonotype was seen more than once but under ten times. V is TRBV14 and J is TRBJ2-7; D is possibly TRBD1 (5 bases). This CDR3 region has 14 residues. Trimming shortened V by 2 bases and J by 0 bases, and 8 bases separated the two germline ends. The germline gives CDR1 SGHDN, CDR2 FVKESK. CDR3 in DNA: TGTGCCAGCAGCCAACACAGGATCTCCTACGAGCAGTACTTC. Translation: CASSQHRISYEQYF.

This clonotype has a count of ten or more. The rearrangement joins TRBV5-6 to TRBJ2-5; D unresolved. Germline V CDR1 and CDR2: SGHDT, YYEEEE. The CDR3 consists of 11 residues. V shed 4 bases and J shed 5 bases, with 6 bases lying between them. CDR3 loop: CASSIRETQYF. CDR3 bases: TGTGCCAGCAGCATAAGGGAGACCCAGTACTTC.

At least ten counts were recorded for this clonotype. The chain links TRBV28 to TRBJ1-4; no firm D call. The V gene lost 7 bases and the J gene lost 7 bases, with 10 bases spanning the gap. CDR1 is MDHEN and CDR2 is SYDVKM in the germline V gene. The CDR3 totals 12 residues. CDR3 sequence (DNA): TGTGCCAGCACCCCTGGGGTTGAAAAACTGTTTTTT. Its protein product is CASTPGVEKLFF. Full variable domain (missing parts from reference TRBV28 and TRBJ1-4): DVKVTQSSRYLVKRTGEKVFLECVQDMDHENMFWYRQDPGLGLRLIYFSYDVKMKEKGDIPEGYSVSREKKERFSLILESASTNQTSMYLCASTPGVEKLFFGSGTQLSVL.

This clonotype occurred many times. The gene calls are TRBV10-3 and TRBJ2-7; tentatively, D is TRBD1 (6 bases). The CDR3 has 14 residues. Germline CDR1 is ENHRY and CDR2 is SYGVKD. The ends were cut back, 0 bases at V and 1 base at J, with 7 bases in the middle. The CDR3 reads CAISESGQSYEQYF. For the CDR3, the DNA is TGTGCCATCAGTGAGTCGGGACAATCCTACGAGCAGTACTTC.

V is TRBV5-6 and J is TRBJ1-4; no definite D call. Trimming removed 4 bases from V and 7 bases from J, with 11 bases in between. The CDR3 loop spans 13 amino acids. CDR1 is SGHDT and CDR2 is YYEEEE in the germline V gene. This CDR3 is CASSRAGFEKLFF. In DNA form, the CDR3 reads TGTGCCAGCAGCAGGGCTGGATTTGAAAAACTGTTTTTT.